These 4 T cell receptor beta chains were sequenced from one sample in a study of blood T cell repertoires in COVID-19. The method was immunoSEQ multiplex PCR; TCRdb's version includes in-frame clones alone and lacks a portion of them. This sample has some 310,000 clones, with around 89% found just once. The sample comprised peripheral blood. Every receptor here comes from a woman in her 40s with COVID-19, enrolled during active disease.

The CDR3 coding sequence is TGTGCCAGCACCCTAGAACGGGGGAGCACTGAAGCTTTCTTT. Its protein product is CASTLERGSTEAFF. The chain employs TRBV6-5 and TRBJ1-1; D may be TRBD1 (5 bases). The V gene lost 7 bases and the J gene lost 4 bases, with 16 bases spanning the gap. The germline V gene has CDR1 MNHEY and CDR2 SVGAGI. This CDR3 contains 14 residues.

CDR3 sequence (DNA): TGTGCCAGCCTACTACGACAGGGGCCGTATAAGGACACTGAAGCTTTCTTT. Amino acids: CASLLRQGPYKDTEAFF. The chain joins TRBV11-2 to TRBJ1-1; 8 positions agree with TRBD1. CDR1 SGHAT and CDR2 FQNNGV come from the germline V gene. The V segment lost 8 bases and the J segment 3 bases; nucleotides outside the gene matches: 17. The CDR3 extends over 17 amino acids.

The chain carries TRBV27 and TRBJ2-1, with TRBD1 matching over 7 bases. CDR3 length: 11 residues. V lost 8 bases and J lost 9; bases outside the gene matches: 4. Germline CDR1 is MNHEY and CDR2 is SMNVEV (reference sequence). The CDR3 here is CASYRGSEQFF. As DNA, the CDR3 is TGTGCCAGCTACAGGGGCAGTGAGCAGTTCTTC.

This chain connects TRBV5-1 to TRBJ1-4, with D unclear. The germline V gene encodes CDR1 SGHRS and CDR2 YFSETQ. The CDR3 contains 15 residues. Trimming cost V 0 bases and J 8 bases, with 14 bases left between them. CDR3 nucleotides: TGCGCCAGCAGCTTGGGTGCGGGCCAGGAGGAAAAACTGTTTTTT. Amino acids: CASSLGAGQEEKLFF. Complete variable domain (other parts from reference TRBV5-1 and TRBJ1-4): KAGVTQTPRYLIKTRGQQVTLSCSPISGHRSVSWYQQTPGQGLQFLFEYFSETQRNKGNFPGRFSGRQFSNSRSEMNVSTLELGDSALYLCASSLGAGQEEKLFFGSGTQLSVL.